Listed below are T cell receptor beta chains from one sample, sequenced in a study of blood T cell repertoires in COVID-19. Measured with immunoSEQ multiplex PCR; TCRdb has only the in-frame clones, and not every one. The sample yields about 250,000 clones, around 90% seen once. The material sequenced was PBMCs or T cells enriched from blood (not recorded which). The receptor set was obtained from a woman between 18 and 29 years old who had recovered from COVID-19. CDR3s include the opening cysteine and the closing phenylalanine or tryptophan. A D gene is named only where the DNA matches it firmly. Rows give clone size only sometimes, using once, few, many, or a class for an expanded clone.

d_call: TRBD2; clone_size: once; v_call: TRBV6-5; j_call: TRBJ2-3; cdr3_aa: CASSSLAADTQYF; cdr3_nt: TGTGCCAGCAGTTCTCTAGCGGCAGATACGCAGTATTTT
d_call: TRBD1; clone_size: once; v_call: TRBV7-2; j_call: TRBJ1-1; cdr3_aa: CASSDRTGVGEAFF; cdr3_nt: TGTGCCAGCAGCGACAGGACAGGGGTGGGTGAAGCTTTCTTT
d_call: TRBD2; clone_size: .; v_call: TRBV24-1; j_call: TRBJ2-1; cdr3_aa: CATSAGGPDEQFF; cdr3_nt: TGTGCCACCAGTGCGGGGGGGCCGGATGAGCAGTTCTTC
d_call: TRBD2; clone_size: .; v_call: TRBV7-2; j_call: TRBJ2-7; cdr3_aa: CASSLAGGMREQYF; cdr3_nt: TGTGCCAGCAGCTTAGCGGGGGGGATGCGAGAGCAGTACTTC
d_call: .; clone_size: .; v_call: TRBV3-1/TRBV3-2; j_call: TRBJ2-3; cdr3_aa: CASSQGPWSITDTQYF; cdr3_nt: TGTGCCAGCAGCCAGGGGCCGTGGAGCATCACAGATACGCAGTATTTT
d_call: TRBD1; clone_size: .; v_call: TRBV7-6; j_call: TRBJ2-5; cdr3_aa: CASMIGQGYQETQYF; cdr3_nt: TGTGCCAGCATGATCGGACAGGGGTACCAAGAGACCCAGTACTTC
d_call: TRBD1; clone_size: few; v_call: TRBV6-5; j_call: TRBJ2-7; cdr3_aa: CASSLRGTGSHEQYF; cdr3_nt: TGTGCCAGCAGTTTGCGCGGGACAGGGTCCCACGAGCAGTACTTC
d_call: TRBD2; clone_size: once; v_call: TRBV7-8; j_call: TRBJ2-5; cdr3_aa: CASSSSGLTETQYF; cdr3_nt: TGTGCCAGCAGCTCATCGGGACTAACTGAGACCCAGTACTTC
d_call: .; clone_size: .; v_call: TRBV2; j_call: TRBJ1-6; cdr3_aa: CASSDTPPGGFYNSPLHF; cdr3_nt: TGTGCCAGCAGTGATACCCCCCCCGGCGGGTTCTATAATTCACCCCTCCACTTT
d_call: .; clone_size: .; v_call: TRBV28; j_call: TRBJ2-2; cdr3_aa: CASSVGSPGELFF; cdr3_nt: TGTGCCAGCAGTGTCGGGAGTCCAGGGGAGCTGTTTTTT
d_call: .; clone_size: .; v_call: TRBV5-4; j_call: TRBJ2-3; cdr3_aa: CASSSEATATDTQYF; cdr3_nt: TGTGCCAGCAGCTCCGAGGCGACCGCCACAGATACGCAGTATTTT
d_call: TRBD2; clone_size: .; v_call: TRBV5-1; j_call: TRBJ2-1; cdr3_aa: CASSPRTSRYNEQFF; cdr3_nt: TGCGCCAGCAGCCCCCGGACTAGCAGGTACAATGAGCAGTTCTTC
d_call: .; clone_size: many; v_call: TRBV7-9; j_call: TRBJ1-6; cdr3_aa: CASSLNNRSPLHF; cdr3_nt: TGTGCCAGCAGCTTAAACAACCGTTCACCCCTCCACTTT
d_call: TRBD1; clone_size: once; v_call: TRBV5-8; j_call: TRBJ1-1; cdr3_aa: CASSSTKGQGWAEAFF; cdr3_nt: TGTGCCAGCAGCTCAACCAAAGGACAGGGCTGGGCTGAAGCTTTCTTT
d_call: .; clone_size: .; v_call: TRBV4-3; j_call: TRBJ1-4; cdr3_aa: CASSSRGKANEKLFF; cdr3_nt: TGCGCCAGCAGCTCCAGGGGCAAGGCTAATGAAAAACTGTTTTTT
d_call: .; clone_size: .; v_call: TRBV15; j_call: TRBJ1-2; cdr3_aa: CATSRDKIYNYGYTF; cdr3_nt: TGTGCCACCAGCAGAGATAAGATCTACAACTATGGCTACACCTTC
d_call: .; clone_size: few; v_call: TRBV7-2; j_call: TRBJ2-2; cdr3_aa: CASSSGQLKNTGELFF; cdr3_nt: TGTGCCAGCAGTTCGGGTCAACTCAAAAACACCGGGGAGCTGTTTTTT
d_call: .; clone_size: .; v_call: TRBV7-3; j_call: TRBJ2-3; cdr3_aa: CASSLISSADTQYF; cdr3_nt: TGTGCCAGCAGCTTAATTTCTAGCGCAGATACGCAGTATTTT
d_call: TRBD2; clone_size: few; v_call: TRBV5-1; j_call: TRBJ2-2; cdr3_aa: CASSLTTSPNTGELFF; cdr3_nt: TGCGCCAGCAGCCTAACGACTAGCCCGAACACCGGGGAGCTGTTTTTT
d_call: .; clone_size: .; v_call: TRBV27; j_call: TRBJ1-1; cdr3_aa: CASSFLVNTEAFF; cdr3_nt: TGTGCCAGCAGTTTCCTAGTGAACACTGAAGCTTTCTTT
d_call: TRBD2; clone_size: .; v_call: TRBV5-1; j_call: TRBJ2-5; cdr3_aa: CASSVRYRPGLAGAGQETQYF; cdr3_nt: TGCGCCAGCAGCGTACGATATCGACCGGGACTAGCGGGAGCGGGGCAAGAGACCCAGTACTTC
d_call: .; clone_size: .; v_call: TRBV5-6; j_call: TRBJ2-1; cdr3_aa: CASSLLGAGLTEQFF; cdr3_nt: TGTGCCAGCAGCTTGCTGGGGGCCGGACTCACCGAGCAGTTCTTC
d_call: .; clone_size: .; v_call: TRBV18; j_call: TRBJ1-6; cdr3_aa: CASSEGPYNSPLHF; cdr3_nt: TGTGCCAGCTCAGAGGGCCCCTATAATTCACCCCTCCACTTT